Given below is one TCR beta chain in context. Its target is unknown. The PCR had 60 Vbeta and 13 Jbeta primers. The assay was immunoSEQ multiplex PCR, and TCRdb's table has in-frame clones only and misses some. The sample lists 110,000 or so clones; 77% were seen once. Although they were nominally healthy when sampled, donors likely had unrecorded immune exposures. This sample was included in a study of cytomegalovirus exposure and HLA in healthy donors. Whole-study findings and limits: Within an earlier analysis, most TCR beta V segments proved productive either about 90% or about 30% of the time. Trimming of TCR beta V- and J-genes showed a link, identified in a later analysis, to a missense DCLRE1C variant.

The sequence came from a man aged 18 to 29 in good health and CMV-seropositive. The specimen sequenced was PBMCs.

The CDR3 DNA reads as TGCGCCAGCAGCATCGGGACAGCCTCCTACGAGCAGTACTTC. Its protein is CASSIGTASYEQYF. The V gene is TRBV5-1, the J gene TRBJ2-7; TRBD1 agrees at 7 bases. The V and J ends lost 4 bases and 0 bases, in that order; junction bases with no gene match: 4. There are 14 residues in the CDR3. CDR1 and CDR2 from the germline V gene are SGHRS and YFSETQ.